These 20 T cell receptor beta chains were all obtained from the same sample, sequenced in a study of T cells after yellow fever vaccination. Via MiXCR, TCRdb re-called the 5' RACE reads, giving one row per CDR3 protein. The sample lists roughly 340,000 distinct CDR3 sequences; about 8.7% were seen once. The sequencing here drew on PBMCs, taken on the day of the first yellow fever vaccination. The receptor source for this set is a man between 18 and 29 years old who received the YFV17D yellow fever vaccine.

This clonotype was observed many times. The chain couples TRBV6-1 to TRBJ2-5; D possibly corresponds to TRBD1 (6 bases). The CDR3 consists of 14 residues. V dropped 6 bases and J dropped 1 base, with 12 bases sitting between them. Germline CDR1 MNHNS, CDR2 SASEGT. Here the CDR3 reads CASRLQGTQETQYF. The CDR3, as DNA: TGTGCCAGCAGGCTACAGGGTACCCAAGAGACCCAGTACTTC.

This clonotype showed up just a few times. The rearrangement links TRBV7-2 to TRBJ2-4; D is perhaps TRBD2 (5 bases). Germline-derived CDR1 and CDR2 are SGHTA and FQGNSA. V lost 6 bases, J lost 8 bases, and 14 bases lay in between. CDR3 length equals 13 residues. The CDR3 DNA is TGTGCCAGCAGGGAGAGGGCGAGGGACATTCAGTACTTC. Protein product: CASRERARDIQYF.

This clonotype has only a few counts. The chain joins TRBV24-1 to TRBJ2-7; D is possibly TRBD2 (6 bases). Germline CDR1 and CDR2: KGHDR and SFDVKD. CDR3 length equals 14 residues. The germline V and J ends were trimmed by 1 base and 3 bases, with 9 bases remaining between them. This CDR3 is CATSDFRGNYEQYV. The CDR3, as DNA: TGTGCCACCAGTGATTTCCGGGGGAACTACGAGCAGTACGTC.

This clonotype was counted many times. The CDR3, as DNA: TGTGCCAGCAGCCAAGATCTCCGAATCTCTCCGGGGCGGGGCAGAGATACGCAGTATTTT. It is translated as CASSQDLRISPGRGRDTQYF. The chain couples TRBV3-1 to TRBJ2-3, with D maybe TRBD2 (6 bases). This CDR3 region has 20 residues. The V and J ends lost 0 bases and 5 bases respectively, with 27 bases between them. Germline V gene data show CDR1 as LGHDT and CDR2 as YNNKEL (reference sequence).

Many counts were recorded for this clonotype. This sequence joins TRBV7-2 and TRBJ1-1; TRBD1 might be the D (6 bases). Trimming cost V 1 base and J 5 bases, with 14 bases left between them. The CDR3 covers 15 residues. Germline CDR1 SGHTA, CDR2 FQGNSA. CDR3: CASSLVRGLGTEAFF. The DNA of the CDR3 is TGTGCCAGCAGCTTAGTTCGGGGGCTGGGAACTGAAGCTTTCTTT.

This clonotype was recorded a few times. The V and J genes are TRBV24-1 and TRBJ2-1; maybe TRBD2 (7 bases). The ends were cut back, 0 bases at V and 4 bases at J, with 9 bases in the middle. This CDR3 spans 15 amino acids. The V gene's germline CDR1 is KGHDR and CDR2 SFDVKD. CDR3 region: CATSDLGGAYNEQFF. As DNA, the CDR3 is TGTGCCACCAGTGATTTGGGGGGGGCGTACAATGAGCAGTTCTTC.

The chain employs TRBV18 and TRBJ2-2; 10 positions agree with TRBD1. The germline CDR1 and CDR2 sequences are KGHSH and LQKENI. The CDR3 has 16 residues. V lost 3 bases and J lost 5; bases outside the gene matches: 6. The CDR3, as DNA: TGTGCCAGCTCACCGCCCGGGACAGGGGTTACCGGGGAGCTGTTTTTT. Encoded protein: CASSPPGTGVTGELFF.

The chain combines TRBV6-4 with TRBJ2-2; tentatively, D is TRBD1 (6 bases). Germline V gives CDR1 MRHNA, CDR2 SNTAGT. Trimming removed 6 bases at V and 6 bases at J, with 11 bases between. The CDR3 runs to 13 residues. This CDR3 is CASRAKGAGELFF. CDR3 nucleotides: TGTGCCAGCAGAGCTAAGGGGGCCGGGGAGCTGTTTTTT.

This clonotype was seen a few times. The gene calls are TRBV7-2 and TRBJ2-7, with a possible D match to TRBD2 (7 bases). V was cut by 2 bases and J by 4 bases, with 15 bases left in between. Germline V gives CDR1 SGHTA, CDR2 FQGNSA. The CDR3 has 15 amino acids. CDR3 DNA sequence: TGTGCCAGCAGCTTAATTACTGCGGGGGCTTACGAGCAGTACTTC. Translating gives CASSLITAGAYEQYF.

The rearrangement uses TRBV29-1 and TRBJ2-7; 9 bases align to TRBD1. V dropped 2 bases and J dropped 2; count of bases not matched to a gene: 7. The length of the CDR3 is 15 residues. Germline V gene data show CDR1 as SQVTM and CDR2 as ANQGSEA. The CDR3 DNA reads TGCAGCGTTGAAAGGACAGGGGCAGGCGCCTACGAGCAGTACTTC. This gives the protein CSVERTGAGAYEQYF.

This clonotype was detected only a few times. The CDR3 is CASSQEWGGSSPLHF. CDR3 in DNA: TGCGCCAGCAGCCAAGAGTGGGGGGGAAGCTCACCCCTCCACTTT. The genes are TRBV4-3 and TRBJ1-6, with D possibly matching TRBD1 (5 bases). V was pared by 0 bases and J by 10 bases, with 13 bases between. This CDR3 has 15 residues. Germline V gene data show CDR1 as LGHNA and CDR2 as YSLEER.

The chain links TRBV7-9 to TRBJ1-4; TRBD1 is a possible D gene (6 bases). This CDR3 has 15 amino acids. CDR1 and CDR2 from the germline V gene are SEHNR and FQNEAQ (reference sequence). The V end lost 5 bases, the J end lost 3 bases, and 13 bases lay between the germline ends. Here the CDR3 reads CASSPQGNPNEKLFF. CDR3 bases: TGTGCCAGCAGCCCCCAGGGGAACCCTAATGAAAAACTGTTTTTT.

This rearrangement joins TRBV6-5 to TRBJ2-2; D remains ambiguous. The germline CDR1 and CDR2 sequences are MNHEY and SVGAGI. Trimming cost V 2 bases and J 1 base, with 11 bases left between them. The CDR3 spans 16 residues. This CDR3 is CASSYPPDGNTGELFF. As DNA, the CDR3 is TGTGCCAGCAGTTACCCGCCTGACGGGAACACCGGGGAGCTGTTTTTT.

The gene calls are TRBV12-3 or TRBV12-4 and TRBJ2-7; D is unclear. Deletions cut 3 bases from V and 0 bases from J, with 9 bases between. The CDR3 contains 14 residues. This CDR3 is CASSFGAASYEQYF. In DNA form, the CDR3 reads TGTGCCAGCAGTTTTGGTGCAGCCTCCTACGAGCAGTACTTC.

The rearrangement joins TRBV10-3 to TRBJ2-2; maybe TRBD1 (5 bases). Trimming took off 5 bases at V and 5 bases at J, with 12 bases between the two ends. The CDR3 is 14 residues long. Looked up from germline, CDR1 is ENHRY and CDR2 is SYGVKD. The CDR3 loop is CAISRGHGTGELFF. CDR3 sequence (DNA): TGTGCCATCAGTCGAGGACACGGGACCGGGGAGCTGTTTTTT.

This clonotype was counted a few times. The rearrangement joins TRBV12-3 or TRBV12-4 to TRBJ1-2; D unresolved. This CDR3 has 13 residues. Deletions cut 3 bases from V and 8 bases from J, with 13 bases between. In DNA, the CDR3 is TGTGCCAGCAGTTTGTTAGTTTCTGCGGGCTACACCTTC. Encoded protein: CASSLLVSAGYTF.

There are a few counts of this clonotype. The rearrangement uses TRBV4-3 and TRBJ2-7, with 10 bases matching TRBD2. The CDR3 contains 13 residues. Germline V CDR1 and CDR2: LGHNA, YSLEER. Unmatched junction bases numbered 4, after V lost 0 bases and J lost 11 bases. The CDR3 nucleotides read TGCGCCAGCAGCCAAGAAAGCGGGGGGGCAGAGTACTTC. This translates into CASSQESGGAEYF.

The chain couples TRBV19 to TRBJ1-1; D unresolved. Looked up from germline, CDR1 is LNHDA and CDR2 is SQIVND (reference sequence). Trimming took off 2 bases at V and 6 bases at J, with 7 bases between the two ends. This CDR3 region has 12 residues. The CDR3 DNA reads TGTGCCAGTAGTATACATCCCTCTGAAGCTTTCTTT. Its translation: CASSIHPSEAFF. Full variable domain (rest looked up from reference TRBV19 and TRBJ1-1): DGGITQSPKYLFRKEGQNVTLSCEQNLNHDAMYWYRQDPGQGLRLIYYSQIVNDFQKGDIAEGYSVSREKKESFPLTVTSAQKNPTAFYLCASSIHPSEAFFGQGTRLTVV.

This clonotype was observed a handful of times. The chain employs TRBV12-3 or TRBV12-4 and TRBJ2-7; 9 bases are shared with TRBD1. The CDR3 spans 17 residues. V dropped 3 bases and J dropped 0; count of bases not matched to a gene: 9. CDR3 amino acids: CASSFPDRGESSYEQYF. CDR3 DNA sequence: TGTGCCAGCAGTTTCCCTGACAGGGGGGAGTCCTCCTACGAGCAGTACTTC.

This clonotype was detected ten times or more. The chain has TRBV7-2 and TRBJ2-1; D gene unclear. Germline V gene sequence: CDR1 SGHTA, CDR2 FQGNSA. The CDR3 runs 16 residues. The V end was cut by 4 bases, the J end by 1 base, with 14 bases between. The CDR3 sequence: CASSSLVRVSYNEQFF. For the CDR3, the DNA is TGTGCCAGCAGCTCTTTGGTGCGCGTGTCCTACAATGAGCAGTTCTTC.